This TCR beta chain was sequenced for a study of blood T cell repertoires in COVID-19. This clone was counted only a few times. The protocol was immunoSEQ multiplex PCR, while the TCRdb copy is restricted to in-frame clones and leaves out a portion. The table lists under 300,000 clones, 84% of them singletons, with more than 1.5% in the top ten. The CDR3 loop spans 17 amino acids. The ends were cut back, 4 bases at V and 3 bases at J, with 19 bases in the middle. CDR1 and CDR2 (germline): SGHRS, YFSETQ. The V call is TRBV5-1, the J call TRBJ1-4; TRBD1 might be the D (6 bases). The clonotype originates from a woman in her thirties or forties who had recovered from COVID-19. The sample taken for sequencing was peripheral blood. The CDR3 sequence: CASSPDKAGAPNEKLFF. As DNA, the CDR3 is TGCGCCAGCAGCCCGGATAAGGCAGGGGCTCCTAATGAAAAACTGTTTTTT.